The 6 T cell receptor beta chains below were found in one sample sequenced in a study of blood T cell repertoires in COVID-19. Assay: immunoSEQ multiplex PCR; the TCRdb copy retains only in-frame clones and omits some. The table records approximately 300,000 clones, 85% to 90% of them present only once. Sequences were obtained from peripheral blood. All receptors come from a woman aged 40 to 50 with COVID-19, enrolled during active disease.

This chain links TRBV19 with TRBJ1-4; unclear D gene. The CDR3 has 15 amino acids. Trimming left V 3 bases short and J 7 bases short, with 15 bases between. From germline, CDR1 is LNHDA and CDR2 SQIVND (reference sequence). The DNA for the CDR3 is TGTGCCAGTAGTATGAGGCTGCCTCGGGGTGAAAAACTGTTTTTT. It is translated as CASSMRLPRGEKLFF.

This clone was seen only once. The gene calls are TRBV5-1 and TRBJ2-6; unclear D gene. CDR3 length: 15 amino acids. Germline CDR1 and CDR2: SGHRS and YFSETQ. V lost 4 bases, J lost 1 base, and 9 bases lay in between. The CDR3 loop is CASSRVESGANVLTF. CDR3 DNA sequence: TGCGCCAGCAGCCGGGTGGAATCTGGGGCCAACGTCCTGACTTTC.

J is TRBJ1-4 and V is TRBV7-9; TRBD1 aligns across 7 bases. Losses at the gene ends were 4 bases for V and 5 bases for J; bases not matched to a gene: 4. The CDR3 sequence is 14 residues long. Per germline, CDR1 SEHNR and CDR2 FQNEAQ (reference sequence). The DNA for the CDR3 is TGTGCCAGCAGCTCAAGGGGGCCGAATGAAAAACTGTTTTTT. This translates into CASSSRGPNEKLFF.

This chain uses TRBV10-3 with TRBJ2-7; the match to TRBD2 covers 11 bases. The CDR3 runs to 15 residues. Germline-derived CDR1 and CDR2 are ENHRY and SYGVKD. V trimming: 4 bases; J trimming: 7 bases; junction bases outside the gene matches: 9. Here the CDR3 DNA reads TGTGCCATCAGTGCTCTAGCGGGAGGCTTTGAGGAGCAGTACTTC. It codes for CAISALAGGFEEQYF.

This clone is a singleton in its sample. This chain links TRBV5-3 with TRBJ1-4, with D possibly matching TRBD1 (5 bases). TRBV5-3 is sorted into the ORF group, with uncertain function. The CDR3 length is 16 residues. Trimming left V 2 bases short and J 2 bases short, with 13 bases between. Written as DNA, the CDR3 is TGTGCCAGAAGCTTTAACGACAGACGGACTAATGAAAAACTGTTTTTT. It translates to CARSFNDRRTNEKLFF.

The gene calls are TRBV18 and TRBJ1-2; maybe TRBD1 (5 bases). The CDR3 runs to 15 residues. Trimming removed 3 bases at V and 4 bases at J, with 15 bases between. Per germline, CDR1 KGHSH and CDR2 LQKENI. CDR3 DNA: TGTGCCAGCTCACCCTCCACGGACACCGGCTATGGCTACACCTTC. This gives the protein CASSPSTDTGYGYTF.